This T cell receptor beta chain was retrieved from a study of cytomegalovirus exposure and HLA in healthy donors. Across the whole study: Earlier, some 180 million T cells were analyzed, and 117 million unique TCR beta sequences were found among them.

V was pared by 6 bases and J by 6 bases, with 1 base of the junction left unmatched. This CDR3 contains 13 residues. CDR1 MDHEN and CDR2 SYDVKM come from the germline V gene. Concerning this clone itself: Its antigen remains unknown.

General observations from the study: Exclusion as indistinguishable affected some V segments, including TRBV6-2 and TRBV6-3. The investigators catalogued 164 TCR beta chains as cytomegalovirus-associated. In a later analysis, TCR beta V- and J-gene trimming showed a link to a missense DCLRE1C variant.

Vbeta (60) and Jbeta (13) primers were used in the PCR. Generated by immunoSEQ multiplex PCR, the TCRdb table keeps only in-frame clones and is missing some. The sample has about 160,000 clones; around four fifths are singletons. The V gene is TRBV28, the J gene TRBJ2-2, with 10 bases identical to TRBD1. The source of this sequence is a woman in her forties or fifties in good health and CMV-seronegative. The sequencing input was PBMCs. This chain's CDR3 is CASRGQGSGELFF. The DNA for the CDR3 is TGTGCCAGCAGGGGACAGGGGTCCGGGGAGCTGTTTTTT.